Sequencing of this T cell receptor beta chain was carried out in a study of cytomegalovirus exposure and HLA in healthy donors. V was clipped by 1 base and J by 3 bases, with 7 bases between them. The germline V gene encodes CDR1 LGHNA and CDR2 YSLEER. The CDR3 runs to 13 residues. In the PCR, 60 Vbeta and 13 Jbeta primers were used. Original processing methods: In a later analysis, the count reached roughly 80 million unique TCR beta chains, with around 11 million shared. The method was immunoSEQ multiplex PCR; TCRdb's version includes in-frame clones alone and lacks a portion of them. That table furnishes V, J and clone size, whereas the DNA furnished D and trimming. Here the sample spans 110,000 to 150,000 clones, around 81% being singletons. This clone was picked up one time. Its antigen is unknown. Whole-study results and caveats: Later, an analysis showed that TCR beta chains associated with HLA were more clonally expanded than others that were equally common.

Each donor was healthy, and each was a bone marrow donor. The origin of this receptor is a middle-aged man in good health and CMV-seropositive. The V call is TRBV4-3, the J call TRBJ2-7; unclear D gene. The sample was PBMCs. The CDR3 region is CASSQGPGYEQYF. The CDR3 DNA reads TGCGCCAGCAGCCAAGGGCCAGGCTACGAGCAGTACTTC.